The following is a T cell receptor beta chain sequence with its context. Original handling: Counts of nucleated cells, estimated from reference gene primer amplification, were obtained. Using immunoSEQ multiplex PCR, the repertoire was profiled, and TCRdb retains in-frame clones only, with some absent. For V, J and clone size, that table is used; D and trimming come from the DNA. The data contain some 220,000 clones, around 81% of them singletons. This sample stems from a study of blood T cell repertoires in COVID-19. Sequenced material: peripheral blood. The TCR originated in a human donor in a cohort sampled during active COVID-19.

CDR3 sequence (DNA): TGTGCCAGCAGCCTACTTACAGGGCTCCAAGAGACCCAGTACTTC. The encoded protein is CASSLLTGLQETQYF. The chain combines TRBV28 with TRBJ2-5; a weak D match, TRBD1 (6 bases). The CDR3 runs 15 residues. Trimming pared 6 bases from V and 1 base from J, leaving 15 bases between. In germline, CDR1 is MDHEN, CDR2 SYDVKM.